This T cell receptor (beta chain) was observed in a study of PD-1 blockade in classical Hodgkin lymphoma. Time point given: cycle 4 day 1 (C4D1), after 5 to 7 weeks of nivolumab. With no exception, relapse followed autologous stem cell transplantation in all patients, and brentuximab vedotin exposure varied. Some clones are missing from TCRdb's copy, which holds only in-frame ones; the method was immunoSEQ multiplex PCR. The sample records some 13,000 clones, roughly 80% being singletons. V was clipped by 0 bases and J by 5 bases, with 7 bases between them. The germline V gene encodes CDR1 SGDLS and CDR2 YYNGEE. CDR3 length: 13 amino acids.

The origin of this receptor is a human donor with classical Hodgkin lymphoma. The chain links TRBV9 to TRBJ2-3; D gene ambiguous. Sequencing was performed on peripheral blood mononuclear cells (PBMCs), taken before the fourth cycle of nivolumab. CDR3 nucleotides: TGTGCCAGCAGCGTAGCTATTGAAGATACGCAGTATTTT. Translation: CASSVAIEDTQYF.